Below, 20 T cell receptor beta chains from the same sample are listed, as sequenced in a study of T cells in Graves' hyperthyroidism and ophthalmopathy. Authors of the study amplified TCR beta CDR3 regions from RNA transcripts. HTBI primers were used for first-round RT-PCR of the TCR CDR3. MiXCR, run by TCRdb on the multiplex PCR reads, gives a single entry per CDR3 protein. The repertoire consists of around 520,000 distinct CDR3 sequences, with approximately 25% occurring once and the leading ten covering about 11%. The sample was blood. The receptors derive from a woman under 40 with Graves' ophthalmopathy.

This clonotype was detected ten times or more. This rearrangement joins TRBV20-1 to TRBJ2-5, with a possible D match to TRBD1 (6 bases). There are 13 residues in the CDR3. Trimming left V 1 base short and J 2 bases short, with 8 bases between. The germline V gene encodes CDR1 DFQATT and CDR2 SNEGSKA (reference sequence). The CDR3 sequence: CSARVGQQETQYF. CDR3 bases: TGCAGTGCTAGAGTTGGACAGCAAGAGACCCAGTACTTC.

This clonotype has just a few counts. This chain joins TRBV20-1 and TRBJ2-7, with D possibly being TRBD1 (6 bases). The ends were cut back, 0 bases at V and 8 bases at J, with 14 bases in the middle. The CDR3 is 13 amino acids. Per germline, CDR1 DFQATT and CDR2 SNEGSKA (reference sequence). CDR3 sequence reads: CSARDRVGQKQYF. The DNA of the CDR3 is TGCAGTGCTAGAGATCGGGTTGGACAGAAGCAGTACTTC.

This clonotype showed up many times. The chain carries TRBV11-3 and TRBJ2-2, with D unclear. The germline CDR1 and CDR2 sequences are SGHNT and YENEEA. The V end was cut by 1 base, the J end by 6 bases, with 9 bases between. The CDR3 loop spans 14 amino acids. The CDR3 sequence is CASSLGRDPGELFF. The CDR3 DNA reads as TGTGCCAGCAGCTTAGGTCGAGATCCCGGGGAGCTGTTTTTT. Looking up the rest from reference TRBV11-3 and TRBJ2-2 gives the full variable domain: EAGVVQSPRYKIIEKKQPVAFWCNPISGHNTLYWYLQNLGQGPELLIRYENEEAVDDSQLPKDRFSAERLKGVDSTLKIQPAELGDSAVYLCASSLGRDPGELFFGEGSRLTVL.

This clonotype came up many times. The chain employs TRBV11-2 and TRBJ2-5, with D unclear. Trimming shortened V by 5 bases and J by 5 bases, and 9 bases separated the two germline ends. Germline V gene sequence: CDR1 SGHAT, CDR2 FQNNGV. The CDR3 has 12 amino acids. CDR3 loop: CASSRTTETQYF. The CDR3 bases are TGTGCCAGCAGCCGAACTACGGAGACCCAGTACTTC.

This clonotype was seen at least ten times. The chain links TRBV6-1 to TRBJ2-7; TRBD1 agrees at 8 bases. Germline loops: CDR1 MNHNS, CDR2 SASEGT. The CDR3 contains 14 residues. J gave up 2 bases and V 6 bases, and 6 bases lay outside the gene matches. CDR3 residues: CASRETGEPYEQYF. The CDR3 DNA sequence: TGTGCCAGCAGGGAGACAGGGGAACCCTACGAGCAGTACTTC.

This clonotype was recorded a few times. The V call is TRBV6-1, the J call TRBJ1-3; D is unclear. There are 13 residues in the CDR3. Germline values: CDR1 MNHNS, CDR2 SASEGT. Trimming pared 3 bases from V and 4 bases from J, leaving 7 bases between. This CDR3 reads CASSDIQGNTIYF. The CDR3 DNA is TGTGCCAGCAGTGATATCCAGGGAAACACCATATATTTT.

This chain uses TRBV19 with TRBJ1-5; no firm D call. Germline assignment: CDR1 LNHDA and CDR2 SQIVND (reference sequence). This CDR3 has 13 amino acids. Trimming shortened V by 10 bases and J by 3 bases, and 13 bases separated the two germline ends. CDR3: CATHSQANQPQHF. In DNA form, the CDR3 reads TGTGCCACCCACTCGCAGGCCAATCAGCCCCAGCATTTT. Full variable domain (outside the CDR3, taken from reference TRBV19 and TRBJ1-5): DGGITQSPKYLFRKEGQNVTLSCEQNLNHDAMYWYRQDPGQGLRLIYYSQIVNDFQKGDIAEGYSVSREKKESFPLTVTSAQKNPTAFYLCATHSQANQPQHFGDGTRLSIL.

V usage is TRBV12-3 or TRBV12-4 and J usage is TRBJ1-3, with 7 bases that match TRBD1. With V trimmed by 6 bases and J by 8 bases, 10 bases remained unmatched. This CDR3 has 14 amino acids. The CDR3 DNA follows: TGTGCCAGCAGCCCTCATACAGGGGATCACACCATATATTTT. It codes for CASSPHTGDHTIYF.

This clonotype has only a few counts. The CDR3 nucleotides read TGTGCCAGCAGCCAAGAAGGGGGATCTAAGACCCAGTACTTC. It is translated as CASSQEGGSKTQYF. The chain has TRBV3-1 and TRBJ2-5; perhaps TRBD1 as D (6 bases). Looked up from germline, CDR1 is LGHDT and CDR2 is YNNKEL (reference sequence). Deletions cut 0 bases from V and 6 bases from J, with 11 bases between. This CDR3 has 14 residues.

This clonotype occurred many times. This could be a read error, since a much larger clone is one nucleotide away. The CDR3 nucleotides read TGTGCCAGCAGTGAACCCGTTAGGGGGCCTGGCTATGGCTACACCTTC. The encoded protein is CASSEPVRGPGYGYTF. The chain has TRBV6-1 and TRBJ1-2, with 7 bases fitting TRBD1. With V trimmed by 2 bases and J by 4 bases, 10 bases remained unmatched. The CDR3 has 16 amino acids. The germline CDR1 and CDR2 sequences are MNHNS and SASEGT.

This rearrangement joins TRBV28 to TRBJ2-7, with 8 positions matching TRBD2. The junction had 8 bases not matched to a gene; V was cut back by 5 bases and J by 5 bases. The CDR3 has 14 residues. The germline V gene encodes CDR1 MDHEN and CDR2 SYDVKM. CDR3 sequence: CASSRLAGGHEQYF. The CDR3 DNA sequence: TGTGCCAGCAGTAGGCTGGCGGGAGGTCACGAGCAGTACTTC.

The V gene is TRBV5-1, the J gene TRBJ2-3; 8 nucleotides match TRBD2. Germline V gives CDR1 SGHRS, CDR2 YFSETQ. CDR3 length equals 15 residues. The trim removed 2 bases at V and 1 base at J, leaving 3 bases unmatched. The CDR3 loop reads CASSFSGVGTDTQYF. The DNA of the CDR3 is TGCGCCAGCAGCTTTAGCGGGGTGGGCACAGATACGCAGTATTTT. Variable domain in full (rest from reference TRBV5-1 and TRBJ2-3): KAGVTQTPRYLIKTRGQQVTLSCSPISGHRSVSWYQQTPGQGLQFLFEYFSETQRNKGNFPGRFSGRQFSNSRSEMNVSTLELGDSALYLCASSFSGVGTDTQYFGPGTRLTVL.

This clonotype has ten or more counts. The chain couples TRBV2 to TRBJ1-1; 8 bases match TRBD1. Germline CDR1 is SNHLY and CDR2 is FYNNEI. The CDR3 is 13 amino acids. J was trimmed by 6 bases and V by 8 bases; bases with no gene match: 8. CDR3 loop: CASGTDRASEAFF. DNA for the CDR3: TGTGCCAGCGGAACGGACAGGGCCTCTGAAGCTTTCTTT. Based on the CDR3 plus reference TRBV2 and TRBJ1-1, the full variable domain is EPEVTQTPSHQVTQMGQEVILRCVPISNHLYFYWYRQILGQKVEFLVSFYNNEISEKSEIFDDQFSVERPDGSNFTLKIRSTKLEDSAMYFCASGTDRASEAFFGQGTRLTVV.

The sample holds a few counts of this clonotype. CDR3 in DNA: TGCAGTGCTAGAGATCAGACCAGGGGCACTGAAGCTTTCTTT. Amino acids: CSARDQTRGTEAFF. The chain recombines TRBV20-1 with TRBJ1-1, with a possible D match to TRBD1 (6 bases). Trimming pared 0 bases from V and 4 bases from J, leaving 12 bases between. The CDR3 is 14 residues long. CDR1 is DFQATT and CDR2 is SNEGSKA in the germline V gene (reference sequence).

The chain is built from TRBV6-1 and TRBJ1-5; D is unclear. This CDR3 spans 16 amino acids. The germline gives CDR1 MNHNS, CDR2 SASEGT. The ends were cut back, 5 bases at V and 0 bases at J, with 14 bases in the middle. DNA of the CDR3: TGTGCCAGCAGTCGGAGAGTGGATCATAGCAATCAGCCCCAGCATTTT. It is translated as CASSRRVDHSNQPQHF.

This clonotype was recorded a few times. The rearrangement links TRBV27 to TRBJ2-5, with 7 bases lining up with TRBD2. CDR1 is MNHEY, CDR2 SMNVEV, per germline (reference sequence). This CDR3 spans 16 amino acids. Losses at the gene ends were 5 bases for V and 2 bases for J; bases not matched to a gene: 11. In nucleotides, the CDR3 is TGTGCCAGCAGTCCTGGGAGTAGCGGGCCTCAAGAGACCCAGTACTTC. Protein product: CASSPGSSGPQETQYF.

In this sample, this clonotype turned up many times. This chain links TRBV15 with TRBJ1-2; D may be TRBD1 (6 bases). The V and J ends lost 3 bases and 3 bases respectively, with 14 bases between them. The V gene's germline CDR1 is LNHNV and CDR2 YYDKDF (reference sequence). This CDR3 region has 15 residues. CDR3 region: CATSRDSGHYYGYTF. CDR3 sequence (DNA): TGTGCCACCAGCAGGGACTCGGGACACTACTATGGCTACACCTTC.

This chain's CDR3 is CSARDTLMRYQETQYF. CDR3 nucleotides: TGCAGTGCTAGAGATACTCTGATGCGGTACCAAGAGACCCAGTACTTC. The chain is built from TRBV20-1 and TRBJ2-5; the D is unclear. CDR1 DFQATT and CDR2 SNEGSKA come from the germline V gene (reference sequence). This CDR3 is built from 16 residues. V dropped 0 bases and J dropped 0 bases, with 14 bases sitting between them.

This clonotype was recorded at least ten times. The chain combines TRBV7-9 with TRBJ1-2; 7 positions match TRBD1. The germline V gene encodes CDR1 SEHNR and CDR2 FQNEAQ (reference sequence). The CDR3 consists of 14 residues. V was clipped by 5 bases and J by 4 bases; unmatched bases: 7. The CDR3 is CASSQGDTLYGYTF. The CDR3 DNA reads TGTGCCAGCAGCCAGGGGGACACCCTCTATGGCTACACCTTC.

In its sample, this clonotype was seen many times. The V call is TRBV20-1, the J call TRBJ1-5; tentative D call: TRBD1 (6 bases). Between the trimmed V and J ends, which lost 1 base and 0 bases, there was a span of 16 bases. Looked up from germline, CDR1 is DFQATT and CDR2 is SNEGSKA (reference sequence). The CDR3 consists of 17 residues. The CDR3 spells CSARAGDRSDSNQPQHF. The CDR3 coding sequence is TGCAGTGCTAGAGCAGGGGATCGATCGGATAGCAATCAGCCCCAGCATTTT.